This paragraph covers one TCR beta chain sequence. The data stem from a study of spatial heterogeneity in lung cancer. Documented time point: sample taken at primary tumor resection. Material for sequencing was whole RNA from tumor, nontumor lung or frozen PBMC, left unsorted. TCRdb reanalysed the 5' RACE reads using MiXCR and keeps one entry per CDR3 protein. The sample has tens of thousands of distinct CDR3 sequences, 9.5% to 15% seen once. The sequencing used PBMCs, collected at surgery. This sequence originates from a male donor with early-stage non-small cell lung cancer.

CDR3 sequence (DNA): TGTGCCAGCAGCGTTAGCGGGGGGGCCTACGAGCAGTACTTC. Protein sequence: CASSVSGGAYEQYF. The rearrangement links TRBV7-8 to TRBJ2-7; 11 bases are a match to TRBD2. The CDR3 is 14 amino acids. Germline CDR1 and CDR2: SGHVS and FQNEAQ. V gave up 5 bases and J gave up 2 bases; unmatched junction bases: 2.